This T cell receptor (beta chain) was obtained from a study of cytomegalovirus exposure and HLA in healthy donors. Study-wide findings and caveats: Across donors, most TCRs were seen rarely, yet some public ones were widespread. The study designated around 150 TCR beta chains cytomegalovirus-associated.

The study drew the donors from its 120-subject validation cohort, separate from the 666-subject first cohort. In regard to this clone: No antigen is known for it.

This CDR3 is built from 15 residues. V shed 0 bases and J 7 bases; nucleotides not matched to a gene: 5. Germline assignment: CDR1 SGHRS and CDR2 YFSETQ. The repertoire was sequenced with immunoSEQ multiplex PCR; TCRdb's copy has only in-frame clones and lacks some. The data contain 150,000 or so clones, roughly nine tenths of them singletons. This receptor was taken from a woman aged 18-29 years in good health and CMV-seropositive. The sequenced material came from PBMCs. The gene calls are TRBV5-1 and TRBJ1-4, with 8 bases fitting TRBD1. The CDR3 sequence: CASSLGRGRSEKLFF. Written as DNA, the CDR3 is TGCGCCAGCAGCTTGGGCAGGGGGCGCAGTGAAAAACTGTTTTTT.